A single sample is the source of the 15 T cell receptor beta chains below, sequenced in a study of blood T cell repertoires in COVID-19. The repertoire was sequenced with immunoSEQ multiplex PCR; TCRdb's copy has only in-frame clones and lacks some. The sample consists of approximately 110,000 clones, roughly 71% of them appearing once. The sequenced sample was peripheral blood. The receptors originated from a man at least 80 years old with acute or convalescent COVID-19.

V and J are TRBV5-8 and TRBJ2-2, with TRBD1 matching over 9 bases. CDR3 length: 17 residues. Trimming at V came to 4 bases and at J to 5 bases, leaving 12 bases not matched to a gene. Germline V gives CDR1 SGHTS, CDR2 YDEGEE. CDR3 sequence: CASSPRRDRVITGELFF. The CDR3 DNA reads TGTGCCAGCAGCCCAAGACGGGACAGGGTAATAACCGGGGAGCTGTTTTTT.

V usage is TRBV6-1 and J usage is TRBJ1-3, with D unresolved. The V end was cut by 5 bases, the J end by 0 bases, with 5 bases between. Germline-derived CDR1 and CDR2 are MNHNS and SASEGT. This CDR3 comprises 13 residues. The CDR3 coding sequence is TGTGCCAGCAGTCCCTACTCTGGAAACACCATATATTTT. It encodes CASSPYSGNTIYF.

The chain combines TRBV7-2 with TRBJ1-5; D remains ambiguous. Germline V gene sequence: CDR1 SGHTA, CDR2 FQGNSA. V was clipped by 4 bases and J by 2 bases, with 9 bases between them. The CDR3 is 14 amino acids. The CDR3 reads CASSYTRGNQPQHF. The DNA of the CDR3 is TGTGCCAGCAGCTACACACGGGGCAATCAGCCCCAGCATTTT.

The rearrangement uses TRBV5-1 and TRBJ2-2; D is unclear. Germline V gene lookup returns CDR1 SGHRS and CDR2 YFSETQ. The CDR3 runs to 14 residues. Trimming removed 2 bases at V and 1 base at J, with 6 bases between. The CDR3 DNA reads as TGCGCCAGCAGCTTATCACAGAACACCGGGGAGCTGTTTTTT. Translated: CASSLSQNTGELFF.

The chain carries TRBV27 and TRBJ2-3; TRBD2 aligns across 12 bases. Germline lookup yields CDR1 MNHEY and CDR2 SMNVEV (reference sequence). This CDR3 is built from 15 residues. V shed 6 bases, J shed 4 bases, and the junction held 5 bases outside the gene matches. CDR3 in DNA: TGTGCCAGCAGCAGACTAGCGGGAGCCCCAGATACGCAGTATTTT. Amino acids: CASSRLAGAPDTQYF.

This chain links TRBV6-6 with TRBJ2-1; D possibly corresponds to TRBD2 (7 bases). The CDR3 runs to 16 residues. V gave up 6 bases and J gave up 0 bases, with 15 bases separating them. The V gene's germline CDR1 is MNHNY and CDR2 SVGAGI (reference sequence). The CDR3 DNA reads TGTGCCAGCAGGCGGGGGCAGGGGAGCTCCTACAATGAGCAGTTCTTC. Translated, it gives CASRRGQGSSYNEQFF.

This rearrangement joins TRBV11-2 to TRBJ2-7; D is possibly TRBD2 (5 bases). V lost 5 bases and J lost 7, with 15 bases in between. CDR1 SGHAT and CDR2 FQNNGV come from the germline V gene. The CDR3 is 13 residues long. In DNA form, the CDR3 reads TGTGCCAGCAGCCCGGGTCTGACGGGGGAGCAGTACTTC. This translates into CASSPGLTGEQYF.

The V gene is TRBV7-3, the J gene TRBJ2-1; TRBD2 agrees at 7 bases. CDR3 length equals 14 residues. The V and J ends lost 5 bases and 9 bases, in that order; junction bases with no gene match: 10. Per the germline V gene, CDR1 is SGHTA and CDR2 is FQGTGA. The CDR3 bases are TGTGCCAGCAGCCGGACTAGTAACTCGGCTGAGCAGTTCTTC. Translation: CASSRTSNSAEQFF.

The J gene is TRBJ2-2, the V gene TRBV18; D is perhaps TRBD1 (5 bases). The length of the CDR3 is 15 residues. Trimming removed 2 bases from V and 3 bases from J, with 10 bases in between. CDR1 is KGHSH, CDR2 LQKENI, per germline. CDR3 amino acids: CASSPFQGYTGELFF. In nucleotides, the CDR3 is TGTGCCAGCTCACCATTTCAGGGTTACACCGGGGAGCTGTTTTTT.

This rearrangement joins TRBV28 to TRBJ1-2, with 7 bases matching TRBD1. V shed 4 bases, J shed 9 bases, and the junction held 14 bases outside the gene matches. The germline gives CDR1 MDHEN, CDR2 SYDVKM. The CDR3 is 15 amino acids. This CDR3 reads CASSYGGQENNRYTF. CDR3 sequence (DNA): TGTGCCAGCAGTTACGGAGGACAGGAGAACAATCGCTACACCTTC.

The J gene is TRBJ2-1, the V gene TRBV2; the match to TRBD2 covers 9 bases. Per germline, CDR1 SNHLY and CDR2 FYNNEI. V shed 0 bases and J 15 bases; nucleotides not matched to a gene: 9. The CDR3 is 14 amino acids. CDR3 in DNA: TGTGCCAGCAGTGAAGCGCTGGTAGGCGGGAGGGGGTTCTTC. Protein: CASSEALVGGRGFF. Full variable domain (outside the CDR3, taken from reference TRBV2 and TRBJ2-1): EPEVTQTPSHQVTQMGQEVILRCVPISNHLYFYWYRQILGQKVEFLVSFYNNEISEKSEIFDDQFSVERPDGSNFTLKIRSTKLEDSAMYFCASSEALVGGRGFFGPGTRLTVL.

The CDR3: CASSYRAGATNEQYF. The DNA for the CDR3 is TGTGCCAGCAGTTACCGGGCAGGGGCTACGAACGAGCAGTACTTC. The V and J genes are TRBV6-5 and TRBJ2-7; a weak D match, TRBD1 (6 bases). CDR1 is MNHEY, CDR2 SVGAGI, per germline. V lost 2 bases and J 5 bases, leaving 16 bases between the germline ends. The CDR3 consists of 15 residues.

The rearrangement uses TRBV11-3 and TRBJ2-2; D is unclear. This CDR3 is built from 12 residues. Trimming removed 5 bases from V and 5 bases from J, with 6 bases in between. Germline V gives CDR1 SGHNT, CDR2 YENEEA. CDR3 sequence reads: CASSLRTGELFF. The CDR3 region has the DNA TGTGCCAGCAGCCTTAGAACCGGGGAGCTGTTTTTT.

This clone has more than one count but fewer than ten. The chain employs TRBV7-2 and TRBJ1-5; unclear D gene. CDR1 SGHTA and CDR2 FQGNSA come from the germline V gene. This CDR3 has 13 amino acids. Trimming left V 1 base short and J 7 bases short, with 8 bases between. The CDR3 DNA reads TGTGCCAGCAGCTTAGGAGGGATCCAGCCCCAGCATTTT. Its translation: CASSLGGIQPQHF. Full variable domain (missing parts from reference TRBV7-2 and TRBJ1-5): GAGVSQSPSNKVTEKGKDVELRCDPISGHTALYWYRQSLGQGLEFLIYFQGNSAPDKSGLPSDRFSAERTGGSVSTLTIQRTQQEDSAVYLCASSLGGIQPQHFGDGTRLSIL.

This clone was seen only a few times. V and J are TRBV5-1 and TRBJ1-2, with unresolved D. The CDR3 length is 15 residues. The V end lost 4 bases, the J end lost 3 bases, and 16 bases lay between the germline ends. CDR1 SGHRS and CDR2 YFSETQ come from the germline V gene. CDR3 coding DNA: TGCGCCAGCAGCACCGGGTTCCCGGGTGACTATGGCTACACCTTC. It encodes CASSTGFPGDYGYTF.